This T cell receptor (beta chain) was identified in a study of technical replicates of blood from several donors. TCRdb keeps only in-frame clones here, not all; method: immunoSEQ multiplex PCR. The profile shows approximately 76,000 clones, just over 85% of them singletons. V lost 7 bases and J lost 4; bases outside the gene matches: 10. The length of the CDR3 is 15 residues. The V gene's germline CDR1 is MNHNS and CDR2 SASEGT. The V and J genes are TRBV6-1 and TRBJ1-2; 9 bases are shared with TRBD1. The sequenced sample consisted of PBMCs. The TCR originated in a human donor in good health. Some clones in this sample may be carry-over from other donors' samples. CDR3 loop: CASTPTGTGTYGYTF. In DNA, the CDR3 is TGTGCCAGCACCCCGACCGGGACAGGGACCTATGGCTACACCTTC.